This is a list of T cell receptor beta chains from one sample in a study of breast tumors, draining lymph nodes, adjacent tissues. TCRdb re-called the multiplex PCR reads with MiXCR, one entry per CDR3 protein. This sample has fewer than 80,000 distinct CDR3 sequences, with approximately 40% found just once. The source material was breast tumor tissue. The source of these receptors is a female donor with breast cancer. Some clones in this sample may be carry-over from other donors' samples. CDR3s include the opening cysteine and the closing phenylalanine or tryptophan. The D gene is left open where the match is weak. Clone sizes are given selectively: once, few, many, or a class where the clone is expanded.

d_gene: -
abundance: -
j_gene: TRBJ2-1
v_gene: TRBV24-1
CDR3nt: TGTGCCACCAGTGATTCAGCCCGGGGTTCCTACAATGAGCAGTTCTTC
CDR3aa: CATSDSARGSYNEQFF

d_gene: -
abundance: many
j_gene: TRBJ1-1
v_gene: TRBV15
CDR3nt: TGTGCCACCAGCAGAGAGGGGAACACTGAAGCTTTCTTT
CDR3aa: CATSREGNTEAFF

d_gene: -
abundance: -
j_gene: TRBJ1-4
v_gene: TRBV29-1
CDR3nt: TGCAGCGTAAGCGGGGGTACTAATGAAAAACTGTTTTTT
CDR3aa: CSVSGGTNEKLFF

d_gene: TRBD1
abundance: many
j_gene: TRBJ2-1
v_gene: TRBV7-6
CDR3nt: TGTGCCAGCAGCTCAGACTCCGGGACAGGGATTTCTGAGCAGTTCTTC
CDR3aa: CASSSDSGTGISEQFF

d_gene: TRBD1
abundance: many
j_gene: TRBJ2-3
v_gene: TRBV10-3
CDR3nt: TGTGCCAGACGGGACAGGGCCACAGATACGCAGTATTTT
CDR3aa: CARRDRATDTQYF

d_gene: -
abundance: many
j_gene: TRBJ1-4
v_gene: TRBV10-3
CDR3nt: TGTGCCATCAGTGGACAGAGTGCAACTAATGAAAAACTGTTTTTT
CDR3aa: CAISGQSATNEKLFF

d_gene: TRBD2
abundance: once
j_gene: TRBJ2-7
v_gene: TRBV20-1
CDR3nt: TGCAGTGCTATCCGGGGGGGGAGCCGCTCCTACGAGCAGTACTTC
CDR3aa: CSAIRGGSRSYEQYF

d_gene: TRBD2
abundance: -
j_gene: TRBJ2-1
v_gene: TRBV18
CDR3nt: TGTGCCAGCTCACGTACGACTAGCGGGGGCGGGAATGAGCAGTTCTTC
CDR3aa: CASSRTTSGGGNEQFF

d_gene: -
abundance: -
j_gene: TRBJ2-3
v_gene: TRBV11-2
CDR3nt: TGTGCCAGCAGCTTAGTGGGGCTTTCGGCGGATACGCAGTATTTT
CDR3aa: CASSLVGLSADTQYF

d_gene: TRBD1
abundance: many
j_gene: TRBJ1-2
v_gene: TRBV6-5
CDR3nt: TGTGCCAGCAGTCACGACAGGGAGCAATATGGCTACACCTTC
CDR3aa: CASSHDREQYGYTF

d_gene: TRBD2
abundance: many
j_gene: TRBJ2-7
v_gene: TRBV12-3/TRBV12-4
CDR3nt: TGTGCCAGCAGGCCGAGCGGGGGGGGGAGCGAGCAGTACTTC
CDR3aa: CASRPSGGGSEQYF

d_gene: -
abundance: once
j_gene: TRBJ1-4
v_gene: TRBV5-1
CDR3nt: TGCGCCAGCAGCTTCGCAGGCGAAAAACTGTTTTTT
CDR3aa: CASSFAGEKLFF

d_gene: TRBD1
abundance: -
j_gene: TRBJ2-7
v_gene: TRBV20-1
CDR3nt: TGCAGTGCTATGAAAGGGGGCGTCGACGCGCGGTACTTC
CDR3aa: CSAMKGGVDARYF

d_gene: TRBD1
abundance: -
j_gene: TRBJ1-5
v_gene: TRBV7-9
CDR3nt: TGTGCCAGCAGCTCCCTTGGGACAGGTAATCAGCCCCAGCATTTT
CDR3aa: CASSSLGTGNQPQHF

d_gene: -
abundance: many
j_gene: TRBJ2-5
v_gene: TRBV11-2
CDR3nt: TGTGCCAGCAGCCCGCCCTCGCAGGGGTATTGGGAGACCCAGTACTTC
CDR3aa: CASSPPSQGYWETQYF

d_gene: TRBD2
abundance: many
j_gene: TRBJ2-5
v_gene: TRBV28
CDR3nt: TGTGCCAGCAGGGGGACTAGCGGGAGTGGCTCGTCGACCCAGTACTTC
CDR3aa: CASRGTSGSGSSTQYF

d_gene: -
abundance: few
j_gene: TRBJ1-1
v_gene: TRBV6-5
CDR3nt: TGTGCCAGCAGTTCAACCGGGCCGAGCGCTGAAGCTTTCTTT
CDR3aa: CASSSTGPSAEAFF

d_gene: -
abundance: medium-sized
j_gene: TRBJ2-7
v_gene: TRBV7-8
CDR3nt: TGTGCCAGCAGACCATTCGGGGGTCCTTCCTACGAGCAGTACTTC
CDR3aa: CASRPFGGPSYEQYF

d_gene: -
abundance: many
j_gene: TRBJ1-1
v_gene: TRBV2
CDR3nt: TGTGCCAGCACCCTGAACACTGAAGCTTTCTTT
CDR3aa: CASTLNTEAFF

d_gene: -
abundance: many
j_gene: TRBJ2-3
v_gene: TRBV20-1
CDR3nt: TGCAGTGCTAGAGATGGCGGGTCCACGGATGATACGCAGTATTTT
CDR3aa: CSARDGGSTDDTQYF

d_gene: TRBD2
abundance: many
j_gene: TRBJ2-3
v_gene: TRBV4-2
CDR3nt: TGTGCCAGCAGCCCTACGACTAGCGGCACAGATACGCAGTATTTT
CDR3aa: CASSPTTSGTDTQYF

d_gene: TRBD2
abundance: many
j_gene: TRBJ2-2
v_gene: TRBV7-6
CDR3nt: TGTGCCAGCAGCAGGACTAGGGCGGCCGGGGAGCTGTTTTTT
CDR3aa: CASSRTRAAGELFF

d_gene: -
abundance: -
j_gene: TRBJ2-1
v_gene: TRBV7-6
CDR3nt: TGTGCCAGCAGCCCTCACACCTGGGGGAGAGAAAAAGGGATATATGAGCAGTTCTTC
CDR3aa: CASSPHTWGREKGIYEQFF

d_gene: -
abundance: -
j_gene: TRBJ1-3
v_gene: TRBV25-1
CDR3nt: TGTGCCAGCAGAAAACCGGGGAGCCTTGGAAACACCATATATTTT
CDR3aa: CASRKPGSLGNTIYF

d_gene: -
abundance: many
j_gene: TRBJ2-7
v_gene: TRBV27
CDR3nt: TGTGCCAGCAGTTTGGGGACGGCTGGTGAGCACGAGCAGTACTTC
CDR3aa: CASSLGTAGEHEQYF

d_gene: TRBD1
abundance: -
j_gene: TRBJ2-7
v_gene: TRBV3-1
CDR3nt: TGTGCCAGCAGCCAAGTAACAGGGGACAACGAGCAGTACTTC
CDR3aa: CASSQVTGDNEQYF

d_gene: -
abundance: many
j_gene: TRBJ2-1
v_gene: TRBV5-8
CDR3nt: TGTGCCAGCAGCTTGCTTCAGGGGACCTCCTACAATGAGCAGTTCTTC
CDR3aa: CASSLLQGTSYNEQFF

d_gene: -
abundance: many
j_gene: TRBJ1-2
v_gene: TRBV20-1
CDR3nt: TGCAGTGCTACGGGAGAAAACTATGGCTACACCTTC
CDR3aa: CSATGENYGYTF

d_gene: -
abundance: -
j_gene: TRBJ1-4
v_gene: TRBV20-1
CDR3nt: TGCGGTGCTAGGGGGGACGGCGCAACTAATGAAAAACTGTTTTTT
CDR3aa: CGARGDGATNEKLFF

d_gene: -
abundance: many
j_gene: TRBJ2-2
v_gene: TRBV4-1
CDR3nt: TGCGCCAGCAGCCCCGCAGGGTGGACCCCGAACACCGGGGAGCTGTTTTTT
CDR3aa: CASSPAGWTPNTGELFF

d_gene: TRBD2
abundance: many
j_gene: TRBJ2-1
v_gene: TRBV7-8
CDR3nt: TGTGCCAGCAGCTCTAATCCACTAGCGGGGGGGTACAATGAGCAGTTCTTC
CDR3aa: CASSSNPLAGGYNEQFF

d_gene: -
abundance: many
j_gene: TRBJ1-5
v_gene: TRBV6-2/TRBV6-3
CDR3nt: TGTGCCAGCGGCCACATTCTCAATCAGCCCCAGCATTTT
CDR3aa: CASGHILNQPQHF

d_gene: TRBD1
abundance: -
j_gene: TRBJ2-3
v_gene: TRBV10-3
CDR3nt: TGTGCCATCAGTGCGCCCGGGACAGGGTCAGATACGCAGTATTTT
CDR3aa: CAISAPGTGSDTQYF

d_gene: TRBD2
abundance: many
j_gene: TRBJ2-1
v_gene: TRBV20-1
CDR3nt: TGCAGTGCTAGAGACTTAGCGGGGGGCTCCTACAATGAGCAGTTCTTC
CDR3aa: CSARDLAGGSYNEQFF

d_gene: -
abundance: -
j_gene: TRBJ1-4
v_gene: TRBV5-6
CDR3nt: TGTGCCAGCAGCCATAGGACAGCCTGGGAAAAACTGTTTTTT
CDR3aa: CASSHRTAWEKLFF

d_gene: TRBD1
abundance: many
j_gene: TRBJ1-2
v_gene: TRBV7-2
CDR3nt: TGTGCCAGCAGCCTCCAGGCAGGGGGTGGTTATGGCTACACCTTC
CDR3aa: CASSLQAGGGYGYTF

d_gene: -
abundance: -
j_gene: TRBJ2-5
v_gene: TRBV9
CDR3nt: TGTGCCAGCAGCGTAGGTATAGGGGCGGGGGCTGAAGAGACCCAGTACTTC
CDR3aa: CASSVGIGAGAEETQYF

d_gene: TRBD1
abundance: many
j_gene: TRBJ2-7
v_gene: TRBV24-1
CDR3nt: TGTGCCACCAGTGATGCCGAGAAGGGGGCTTCCAACGAGCAGTACTTC
CDR3aa: CATSDAEKGASNEQYF